This TCR beta chain was captured by sequencing in a study of T cell changes during pregnancy in multiple sclerosis. V lost 1 base to trimming and J lost 4 bases, with 12 bases between them. Germline loops: CDR1 SGHRS, CDR2 YFSETQ. This CDR3 region has 14 residues. Assay: immunoSEQ multiplex PCR; the TCRdb copy retains only in-frame clones and omits some. This table holds around 75,000 clones, 94% found once. The sample holds one count of this clone. Sample: CD4+ T cells from peripheral blood mononuclear cells, taken after pregnancy. The gene calls are TRBV5-1 and TRBJ2-7, with a tentative D call TRBD1 (6 bases). This TCR derives from a female donor with multiple sclerosis, enrolled in a pregnancy study. The DNA of the CDR3 is TGCGCCAGCAGCTTGCTCAGGGGCGGGTACGAGCAGTACTTC. Encoded protein: CASSLLRGGYEQYF.